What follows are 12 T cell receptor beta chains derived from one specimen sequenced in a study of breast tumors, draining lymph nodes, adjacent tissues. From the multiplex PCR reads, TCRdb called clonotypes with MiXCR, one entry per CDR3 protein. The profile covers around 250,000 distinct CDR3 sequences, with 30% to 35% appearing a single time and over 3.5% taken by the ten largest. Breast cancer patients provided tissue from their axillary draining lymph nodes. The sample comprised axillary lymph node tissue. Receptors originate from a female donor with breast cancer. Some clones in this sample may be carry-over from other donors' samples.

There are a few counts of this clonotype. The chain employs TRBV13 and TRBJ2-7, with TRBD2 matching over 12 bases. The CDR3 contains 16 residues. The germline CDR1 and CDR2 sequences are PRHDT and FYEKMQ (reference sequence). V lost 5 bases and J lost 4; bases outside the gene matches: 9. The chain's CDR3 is CASSQLAGGPFYEQYF. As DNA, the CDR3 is TGTGCCAGCAGCCAACTAGCGGGAGGTCCGTTTTACGAGCAGTACTTC.

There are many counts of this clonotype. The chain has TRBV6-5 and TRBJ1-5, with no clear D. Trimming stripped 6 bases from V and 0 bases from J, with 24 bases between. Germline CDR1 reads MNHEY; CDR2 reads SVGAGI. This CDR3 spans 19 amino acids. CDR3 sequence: CASRPRGRPTQYSNQPQHF. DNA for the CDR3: TGTGCCAGCAGGCCGCGAGGACGTCCTACTCAATATAGCAATCAGCCCCAGCATTTT.

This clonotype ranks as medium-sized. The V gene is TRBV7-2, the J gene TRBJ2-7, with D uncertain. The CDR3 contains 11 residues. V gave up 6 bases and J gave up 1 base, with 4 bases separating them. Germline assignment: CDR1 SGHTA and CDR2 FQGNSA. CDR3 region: CASSLSYEQYF. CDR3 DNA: TGTGCCAGCAGTCTATCCTACGAGCAGTACTTC.

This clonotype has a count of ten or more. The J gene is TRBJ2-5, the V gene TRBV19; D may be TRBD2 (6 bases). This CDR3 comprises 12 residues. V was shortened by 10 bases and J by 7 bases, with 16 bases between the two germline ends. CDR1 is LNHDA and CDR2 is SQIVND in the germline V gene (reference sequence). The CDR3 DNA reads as TGTGCCACCGGGACTTCTTATGGGACCCAGTACTTC. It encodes CATGTSYGTQYF.

The CDR3 protein is CASSLLTNGQPQHF. CDR3 DNA sequence: TGTGCCAGCAGTTTATTGACCAACGGTCAGCCCCAGCATTTT. This sequence joins TRBV28 and TRBJ1-5; D call uncertain. The CDR3 contains 14 residues. The germline V gene encodes CDR1 MDHEN and CDR2 SYDVKM. V was trimmed by 1 base and J by 6 bases, leaving 10 bases between them.

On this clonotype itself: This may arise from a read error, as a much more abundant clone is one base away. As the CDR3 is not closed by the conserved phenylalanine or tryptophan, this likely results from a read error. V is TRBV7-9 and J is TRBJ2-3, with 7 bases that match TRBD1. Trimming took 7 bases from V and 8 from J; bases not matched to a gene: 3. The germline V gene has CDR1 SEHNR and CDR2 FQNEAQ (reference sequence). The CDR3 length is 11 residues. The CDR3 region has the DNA TGTGCCAGCAACTCAGGGGGTACGCAGTATTCT. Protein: CASNSGGTQYS.

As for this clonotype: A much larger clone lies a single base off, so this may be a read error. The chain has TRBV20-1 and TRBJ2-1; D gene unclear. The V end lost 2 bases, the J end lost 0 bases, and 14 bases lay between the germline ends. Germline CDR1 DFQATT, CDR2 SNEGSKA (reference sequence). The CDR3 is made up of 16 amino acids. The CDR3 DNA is TGCAGTGCTAGAACCAGCCGGGCGGCCTCCTACAATGAGCAGTTCTTC. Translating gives CSARTSRAASYNEQFF.

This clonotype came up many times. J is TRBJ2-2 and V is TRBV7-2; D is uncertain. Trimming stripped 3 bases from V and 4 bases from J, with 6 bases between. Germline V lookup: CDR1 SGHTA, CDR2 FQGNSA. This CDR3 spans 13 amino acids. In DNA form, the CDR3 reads TGTGCCAGCAGCTTTCAGATCACCGGGGAGCTGTTTTTT. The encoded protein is CASSFQITGELFF.

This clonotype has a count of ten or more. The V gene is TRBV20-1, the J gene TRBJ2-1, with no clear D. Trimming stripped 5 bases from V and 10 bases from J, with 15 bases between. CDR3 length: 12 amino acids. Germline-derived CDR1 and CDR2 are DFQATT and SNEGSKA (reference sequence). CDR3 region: CSAHPPGREQFF. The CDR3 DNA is TGCAGTGCTCACCCCCCCGGGCGGGAGCAGTTCTTC.

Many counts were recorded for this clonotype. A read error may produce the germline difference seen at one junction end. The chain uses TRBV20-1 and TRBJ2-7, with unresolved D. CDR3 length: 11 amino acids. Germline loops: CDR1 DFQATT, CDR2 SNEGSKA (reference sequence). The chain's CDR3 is CSAKKGPEQSF. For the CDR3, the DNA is TGCAGTGCCAAAAAAGGGCCCGAGCAGTCCTTC.

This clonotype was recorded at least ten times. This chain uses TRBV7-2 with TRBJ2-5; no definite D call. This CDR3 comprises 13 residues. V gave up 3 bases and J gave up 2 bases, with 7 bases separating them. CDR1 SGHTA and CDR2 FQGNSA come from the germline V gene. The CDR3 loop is CASSFLGQETQYF. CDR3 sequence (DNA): TGTGCCAGCAGCTTTCTAGGACAAGAGACCCAGTACTTC. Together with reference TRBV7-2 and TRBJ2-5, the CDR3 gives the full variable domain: GAGVSQSPSNKVTEKGKDVELRCDPISGHTALYWYRQSLGQGLEFLIYFQGNSAPDKSGLPSDRFSAERTGGSVSTLTIQRTQQEDSAVYLCASSFLGQETQYFGPGTRLLVL.

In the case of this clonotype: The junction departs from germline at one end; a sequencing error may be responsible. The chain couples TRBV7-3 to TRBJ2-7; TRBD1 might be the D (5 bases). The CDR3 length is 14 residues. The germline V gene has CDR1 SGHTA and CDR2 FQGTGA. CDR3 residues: CASNVGVIPYEQYF. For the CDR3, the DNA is TGTGCCAGCAACGTAGGGGTCATCCCCTATGAGCAGTACTTC. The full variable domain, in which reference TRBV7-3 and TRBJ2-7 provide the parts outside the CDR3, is GAGVSQTPSNKVTEKGKYVELRCDPISGHTALYWYRQSLGQGPEFLIYFQGTGAADDSGLPNDRFFAVRPEGSVSTLKIQRTERGDSAVYLCASNVGVIPYEQYFGPGTRLTVT.